The clone carrying this T cell receptor beta chain was recorded at least ten times. At one end, the junction sequence differs from germline, possibly due to a read error. These data originate in a study of T cells in Graves' hyperthyroidism and ophthalmopathy. The wider study: At initial diagnosis, before any treatment had begun, peripheral blood was obtained.

The CDR3 sequence is 12 residues long. Germline loops: CDR1 SGHTA, CDR2 FQGNSA. Clinicians diagnosed patients from clinical symptoms, serum thyroxine and TRAb, thyroid ultrasound and orbital computed tomography. RNA transcripts yielded amplified TCR beta CDR3 regions. A first-round RT-PCR of the TCR CDR3 used the HTBI primer set. TCRdb recomputed calls from the multiplex PCR reads with MiXCR, one row per CDR3 protein. The sample consists of a few hundred thousand distinct CDR3 sequences, approximately 15% of them appearing once. The sequence was collected from a man between 25 and 39 years old with Graves' hyperthyroidism that later progressed to Graves' ophthalmopathy. The J gene is TRBJ2-7, the V gene TRBV7-2; no reliable D call. Sequencing used blood. CDR3 in amino acids: CASSLVGYEQYF. CDR3 bases: TGTGCCAGCAGTTTAGTGGGCTACGAGCAGTACTTC.